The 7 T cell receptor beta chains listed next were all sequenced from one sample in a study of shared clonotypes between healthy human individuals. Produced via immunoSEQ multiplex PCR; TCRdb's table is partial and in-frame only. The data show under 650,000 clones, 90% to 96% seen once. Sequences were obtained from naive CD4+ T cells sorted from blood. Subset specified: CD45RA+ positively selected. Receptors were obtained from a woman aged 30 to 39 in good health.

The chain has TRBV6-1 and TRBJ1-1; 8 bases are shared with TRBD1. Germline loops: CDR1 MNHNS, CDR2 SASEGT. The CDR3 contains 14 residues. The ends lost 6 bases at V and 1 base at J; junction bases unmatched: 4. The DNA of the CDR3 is TGTGCCAGCAGCGACAGGGGAACGAACACTGAAGCTTTCTTT. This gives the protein CASSDRGTNTEAFF.

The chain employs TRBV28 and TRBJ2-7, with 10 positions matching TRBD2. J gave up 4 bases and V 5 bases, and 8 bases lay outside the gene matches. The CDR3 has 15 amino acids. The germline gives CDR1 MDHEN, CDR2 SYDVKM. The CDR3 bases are TGTGCCAGCAGTGGCGTGGGACTAGCGAGGTACGAGCAGTACTTC. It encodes CASSGVGLARYEQYF.

CDR3 DNA: TGTGCCAGCTCACCACTGGGGTCGCAGGGAACAGATACGCAGTATTTT. Protein sequence: CASSPLGSQGTDTQYF. The chain has TRBV18 and TRBJ2-3; perhaps TRBD1 as D (5 bases). Germline V gene lookup returns CDR1 KGHSH and CDR2 LQKENI. The CDR3 consists of 16 residues. The V and J ends lost 1 base and 3 bases respectively, with 14 bases between them.

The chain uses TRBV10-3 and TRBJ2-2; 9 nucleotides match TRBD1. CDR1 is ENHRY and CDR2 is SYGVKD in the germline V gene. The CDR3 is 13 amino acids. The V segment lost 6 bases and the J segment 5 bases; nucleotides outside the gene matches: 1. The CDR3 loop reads CAISGQGTGELFF. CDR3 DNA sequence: TGTGCCATCAGCGGACAGGGGACCGGGGAGCTGTTTTTT.

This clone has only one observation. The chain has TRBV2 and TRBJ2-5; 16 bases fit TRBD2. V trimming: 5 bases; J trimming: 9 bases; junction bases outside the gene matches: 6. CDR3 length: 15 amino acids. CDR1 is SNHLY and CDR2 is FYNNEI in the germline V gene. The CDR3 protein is CASSQGLAGGPSQYF. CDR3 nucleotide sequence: TGTGCCAGCAGTCAGGGACTAGCGGGAGGGCCCTCCCAGTACTTC.

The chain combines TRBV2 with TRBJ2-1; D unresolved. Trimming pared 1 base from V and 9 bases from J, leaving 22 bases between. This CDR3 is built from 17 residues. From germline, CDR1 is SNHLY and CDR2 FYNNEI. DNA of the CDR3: TGTGCCAGCAGTGAAGATAGGCTTCTAGTTTCGAGCGTTGAGCAGTTCTTC. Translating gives CASSEDRLLVSSVEQFF.

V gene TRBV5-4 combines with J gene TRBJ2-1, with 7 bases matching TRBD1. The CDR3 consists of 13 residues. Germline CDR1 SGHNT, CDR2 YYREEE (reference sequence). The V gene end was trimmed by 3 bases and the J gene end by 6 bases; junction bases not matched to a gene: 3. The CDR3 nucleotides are TGTGCCAGCAGCTGGGGACAGATCAATGAGCAGTTCTTC. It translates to CASSWGQINEQFF.